The following is a T cell receptor (beta chain) sequence with its context. The target of this receptor is not known. Within one base of it there is no much larger clone, and no base qualities were kept. V is trimmed back by 0 bases and J by 5 bases, and the junction contains 6 bases that no gene match accounts for. The CDR3 contains 16 residues, cysteine and phenylalanine counted. Only CDR3 DNA is held: 48 bases, read in frame from base 1. The germline V gene encodes CDR1 DFQATT and CDR2 SNEGSKA (reference sequence). This sample is drawn from a study of human T cells and chemical hapten exposure (dated by TCRdb to the early 2020s). In terms of the full investigation: For sensitization, 2% DPC in acetone was applied to an approximately 2 cm by approximately 2 cm area of upper inner arm skin. Patients additionally received weekly therapeutic DPC doses to the scalp throughout the approximately 22-week study period. Patch testing was performed on the upper back with Finn chambers containing 0.01% DPC, and the patch tests were scored after 6 days according to International Contact Dermatitis Research Group standards. Alopecia areata with under or over 50% scalp involvement, alopecia totalis and alopecia universalis were represented in the patient cohort, which was mostly female. Libraries were pooled for sequencing, and per-sample TCR yields varied mainly because of small differences in library volumes within the pool. Peripheral blood TCR repertoire changes were tracked in vivo in alopecia patients during primary and secondary sensitization to the hapten diphenylcyclopropenone (DPC). Blood samples were taken from patients before sensitization (week 0) and at 2, 6 and about 24 weeks after DPC sensitization. Roughly 30 alopecia patients gave blood for TCR sequencing at one to four time points (pre-sensitization, 2, 6 and 24 weeks). Study-wide conclusions, independent of this receptor: Repeated subsampling changed both the strength of the expansion versus patch-test correlation and the threshold at which the correlation became significant. Compared with pre-sensitization or healthy control sets, expanded TCRs formed significantly more large CDR3 similarity clusters, which is consistent with antigen-driven responses. Patch test score was positively correlated with the number of PT1 expanded TCRs, with significance at thresholds 8, 16 and 32 but not at 4. All patients had alopecia, a presumed autoimmune disease, so their immune response might differ from that of healthy individuals. No change with DPC sensitization was found in the number of TCRs above 1 in 1000 frequency, and no evidence of global repertoire structure alterations was found.

Library preparation was by RACE. Instrument used: NextSeq 500. During library preparation, unique molecular identifiers were attached to individual cDNA molecules so that TCRs could be counted in a quantitative, reproducible way. For every blood RNA sample, sequencing covered both the TCR alpha and TCR beta chains. On the study's bioinformatics: The median number of TCRs per sample was 90,000 to 100,000, ranging from about 20,000 to 700,000. The Decombinator software suite was used to annotate V, J and CDR3 in the TCR reads. For PS versus PT1 abundance plots, all samples were subsampled to the same number of TCRs (28,000). Expanded TCRs were defined as absent before sensitization and observed at least eight times at the 2-week time point. TCRdb applied fastp at Q25 and MiXCR to the public reads, then kept only in-frame beta chains. Each entry merges the rows of one CDR3 protein and shows their most common DNA and genes. The V and J calls here are based on TCRdb, not the publication. Across this sample there are about 260,000 distinct CDR3 sequences, with about 8.1% seen only once. Under 2.5% of the sample rests with the top ten.

Reading the label with the study, this specimen's time point is: pre-sensitization, week 0. The treatment or condition tag for this specimen amounts to: therapeutic diphenylcyclopropenone sensitization with weekly scalp DPC. Blood at each patch-test visit was drawn before the patch test was applied. Patients were eligible if aged 18 to 70, diagnosed with alopecia and judged suitable for DPC therapy, and pregnant patients were excluded. Total RNA was extracted from unfractionated whole blood collected in Tempus Blood RNA tubes. Material: whole blood, obtained in connection with sensitization to the hapten diphenylcyclopropenone (DPC). The rearranged segments are TRBV20-1 and TRBJ2-2, and 10 junctional nucleotides match TRBD2. The receptor was derived from a woman in her thirties or forties with alopecia areata. Some clones in this sample may be carry-over from other donors' samples. Here the CDR3 is given as CSARDATSGMTGELFF. The nucleotide sequence reads TGCAGTGCTAGAGATGCTACTAGCGGGATGACCGGGGAGCTGTTTTTT.